This TCR beta chain is from a study of blood T cell repertoires in COVID-19 (TCRdb year 2020). Notes on the research overall: Collaborator samples came from the United States, Italy and Spain and covered acute and convalescent phases of COVID-19. The prospective study material was composed of cDNA or gDNA derived from T cells, B-cell-depleted T cells, or PBMCs. HLA class I and class II types, where available, came from metadata supplied by the sample provider rather than from assay-based typing. Subjects who had been exposed to COVID-19, were actively infected with it, or had recovered from it provided the deeply sampled blood TCRbeta repertoires that made up the dataset. The repertoires were released in a freely available public database meant as a resource for research on the immune response to SARS-CoV-2. Samples came from the ongoing ImmuneRACE study (first 160 participants) plus 1,254 subjects from 6 global collaborators. Sample metadata almost always included a de-identified subject ID, COVID-19 status, age in years and sex.

The CDR3 contains 14 residues, cysteine and phenylalanine counted. The read is trimmed to its CDR3 DNA, 42 bases read in frame from base 1. CDR1 is given as SGHAT and CDR2 as FQNNGV, both from the germline V gene. Trimming accounts for 4 bases at V and 7 bases at J, while the number of junction bases matched to no gene is 4. To note about this clone: Its binding antigen is unknown. Nothing much larger sits one base from this clone, and base qualities are not available.

Whole blood was collected in K2EDTA tubes by collaborating institutions according to the institutions' own protocols. For TCRbeta analysis, collaborators shipped samples in one of three forms: frozen whole blood, isolated PBMCs, or DNA extracted from either of those sample types. The research as a whole found: Clinical and demographic metadata were provided uncurated, with the amount varying by source and participant.

TCRbeta CDR3 regions were amplified from genomic DNA by means of the immunoSEQ Assay, a bias-controlled multiplex PCR. As for the authors' bioinformatics: The number of nucleated cells in each sample was estimated by amplification of reference gene primers within the assay. Sequence reads were collapsed and filtered to measure the absolute abundance of every unique TCRbeta CDR3 rearrangement. For each sample, productive Simpson clonality was calculated as the square root of Simpson's diversity index over productive rearrangements. In its TCRdb copy, this immuneACCESS table keeps in-frame sequences only and misses some clones. Where compared with another copy, unresolved V genes explain less than half of these, and the others have no known cause. V and J calls and clone size follow that table, whereas D and trimming were derived from the DNA. Here the sample has 150,000 to 200,000 clones; over 85% occur a single time. The ten most abundant clones make up 15% to 20% of the sample.

Sequencing input: peripheral blood. The chain is made from TRBV11-2 and TRBJ1-4, with 9 middle bases fitting TRBD1. The source of this sequence is a man in his 60s with active or convalescent COVID-19. The CDR3 is CASSWRDRAEKLFF. The DNA reads TGTGCCAGCAGCTGGCGGGACAGGGCTGAAAAACTGTTTTTT.